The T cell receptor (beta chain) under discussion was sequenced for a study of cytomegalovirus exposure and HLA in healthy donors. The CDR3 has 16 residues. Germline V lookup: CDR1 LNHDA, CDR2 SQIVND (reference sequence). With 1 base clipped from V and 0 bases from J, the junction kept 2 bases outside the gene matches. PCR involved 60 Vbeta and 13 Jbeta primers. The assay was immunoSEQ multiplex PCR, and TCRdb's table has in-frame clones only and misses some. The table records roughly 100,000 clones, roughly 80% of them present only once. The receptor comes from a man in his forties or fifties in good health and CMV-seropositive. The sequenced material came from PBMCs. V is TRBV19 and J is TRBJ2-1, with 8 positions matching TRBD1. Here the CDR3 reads CASSIGTGSSYNEQFF. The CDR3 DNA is TGTGCCAGTAGTATAGGGACAGGGAGCTCCTACAATGAGCAGTTCTTC.